This T cell receptor (beta chain) originates from a study of CD8+ T cells in alopecia areata. Treatment denoted: oral pan-JAK inhibitor, 5-10 mg twice daily. After isolation, RNA underwent reverse transcription to generate cDNA as the sequencing template. This table comes from immunoSEQ multiplex PCR, and its TCRdb copy is limited to in-frame clones, with some not included. The sample contains some 110,000 clones, roughly 50% of which appear only once. The V gene's germline CDR1 is GTSNPN and CDR2 SVGIG (reference sequence). V gave up 2 bases and J gave up 10 bases, with 13 bases separating them. The CDR3 length is 12 residues.

This clonotype was obtained from a human donor with alopecia areata. The specimen comprised CD8+ T cells sorted from blood, sampled at week 24, from a patient treated with tofacitinib. The rearrangement joins TRBV30 to TRBJ2-3; D not resolved. Here the CDR3 reads CAWSTPVGAQYF. Written as DNA, the CDR3 is TGTGCCTGGAGTACCCCCGTAGGAGCGCAGTATTTT.